Listed here is a single T cell receptor beta chain. Antigen unknown. Method: immunoSEQ multiplex PCR; TCRdb's copy keeps in-frame clones and lacks some. The table has about 820,000 clones, approximately 92% seen once; the top ten hold around 24%. Positive CCR7 selection of CD45RO-negative cells yielded the naive CD8 cells, and terminally differentiated effector memory CD45RA+ cells were excluded. Each donor was a Caucasian adult residing in Nashville, Tennessee. The junction had 5 bases not matched to a gene; V was cut back by 3 bases and J by 0 bases. The germline V gene has CDR1 MDHEN and CDR2 SYDVKM. There are 16 residues in the CDR3. This sample was included in a study of shared clonotypes between healthy human individuals. On the study more broadly: The plates for each donor numbered three CD4 naive, three CD4 memory, two CD8 naive and one CD8 memory. Study-wide results and limits: Non-shared clonotypes were found to have lower generation probabilities than the clonotypes that were shared by all four of the sorted-subset donors.

Sequencing was performed on naive CD8+ T cells sorted from blood. The receptor comes from a man aged 25-40 years in good health. J is TRBJ1-3 and V is TRBV28, with 7 bases identical to TRBD1. The CDR3 here is CASSFQGDPSGNTIYF. The CDR3 coding sequence is TGTGCCAGCAGTTTTCAGGGGGACCCCTCTGGAAACACCATATATTTT.